These 25 T cell receptor beta chains were sequenced from one sample in a study of cytomegalovirus exposure and HLA in healthy donors. Primers included in the PCR were 60 Vbeta and 13 Jbeta primers. The table came from immunoSEQ multiplex PCR; TCRdb's copy has only in-frame clones and leaves some out. The table shows around 190,000 clones, with roughly 80% occurring only once. Sequencing was done on a sample of PBMCs. These receptors originate from a woman aged 25 to 39 in good health and CMV-seronegative.

V is TRBV6-5 and J is TRBJ2-7, with D possibly being TRBD1 (6 bases). This CDR3 spans 15 amino acids. Germline lookup yields CDR1 MNHEY and CDR2 SVGAGI. V lost 6 bases to trimming and J lost 3 bases, with 18 bases between them. CDR3 nucleotide sequence: TGTGCCAGCAGCGCCCGAGGGGACACCCTCTACGAGCAGTACTTC. The encoded protein is CASSARGDTLYEQYF.

The chain couples TRBV28 to TRBJ2-1; possible D gene TRBD2, 6 bases. Germline V lookup: CDR1 MDHEN, CDR2 SYDVKM. Trimming cost V 6 bases and J 3 bases, with 15 bases left between them. The CDR3 length is 15 residues. CDR3 sequence reads: CASRQVADIYNEQFF. DNA for the CDR3: TGTGCCAGCAGACAAGTAGCGGATATCTACAATGAGCAGTTCTTC.

The CDR3 here is CASTDKDYGYTF. The CDR3 DNA reads TGTGCCAGTACGGACAAAGACTATGGCTACACCTTC. The rearrangement uses TRBV19 and TRBJ1-2; TRBD1 might be the D (5 bases). Germline assignment: CDR1 LNHDA and CDR2 SQIVND (reference sequence). V gave up 7 bases and J gave up 3 bases, with 9 bases separating them. The CDR3 sequence is 12 residues long.

A few counts support this clone. The V and J genes are TRBV7-3 and TRBJ1-1; D unresolved. Trimming removed 1 base from V and 1 base from J, with 10 bases in between. Germline V CDR1 and CDR2: SGHTA, FQGTGA. The CDR3 is 15 amino acids. CDR3 loop: CASSLIGVGNTEAFF. In nucleotides, the CDR3 is TGTGCCAGCAGCTTAATCGGAGTTGGGAACACTGAAGCTTTCTTT.

The chain employs TRBV7-9 and TRBJ2-1; tentative D call: TRBD1 (5 bases). Between the trimmed V and J ends, which lost 3 bases and 13 bases, there was a span of 10 bases. The CDR3 is 11 residues long. CDR1 is SEHNR, CDR2 FQNEAQ, per germline (reference sequence). The CDR3 spells CASSLAGLQFF. CDR3 DNA sequence: TGTGCCAGCAGCTTGGCAGGGTTACAGTTCTTC.

V gene TRBV7-2 combines with J gene TRBJ2-7; D unclear. The CDR3 is 15 amino acids. The germline V and J ends were trimmed by 3 bases and 2 bases, with 14 bases remaining between them. From germline, CDR1 is SGHTA and CDR2 FQGNSA. Here the CDR3 DNA reads TGTGCCAGCAGCTTTTCCGGTCTAGAAGCCTACGAGCAGTACTTC. Its protein is CASSFSGLEAYEQYF. Full variable domain (rest looked up from reference TRBV7-2 and TRBJ2-7): GAGVSQSPSNKVTEKGKDVELRCDPISGHTALYWYRQSLGQGLEFLIYFQGNSAPDKSGLPSDRFSAERTGGSVSTLTIQRTQQEDSAVYLCASSFSGLEAYEQYFGPGTRLTVT.

This clone showed up just a few times. V is TRBV13 and J is TRBJ2-2; tentatively, D is TRBD1 (5 bases). V lost 5 bases, J lost 3 bases, and 13 bases lay in between. This CDR3 spans 15 amino acids. CDR1 and CDR2 from the germline V gene are PRHDT and FYEKMQ (reference sequence). The CDR3 here is CASSPRTRYTGELFF. The DNA of the CDR3 is TGTGCCAGCAGCCCCCGGACAAGGTACACCGGGGAGCTGTTTTTT. Full variable domain (remainder filled in from reference TRBV13 and TRBJ2-2): AAGVIQSPRHLIKEKRETATLKCYPIPRHDTVYWYQQGPGQDPQFLISFYEKMQSDKGSIPDRFSAQQFSDYHSELNMSSLELGDSALYFCASSPRTRYTGELFFGEGSRLTVL.

The chain links TRBV18 to TRBJ2-4, with 14 bases matching TRBD2. CDR3 length: 16 residues. Germline V gives CDR1 KGHSH, CDR2 LQKENI. V lost 6 bases and J lost 6; bases outside the gene matches: 7. In DNA, the CDR3 is TGTGCCAGCTCCCCGGGACTAGCGGGGGTCGTAAACATTCAGTACTTC. Translating it yields CASSPGLAGVVNIQYF. The complete variable domain, with remaining parts taken from reference TRBV18 and TRBJ2-4, reads NAGVMQNPRHLVRRRGQEARLRCSPMKGHSHVYWYRQLPEEGLKFMVYLQKENIIDESGMPKERFSAEFPKEGPSILRIQQVVRGDSAAYFCASSPGLAGVVNIQYFGAGTRLSVL.

The rearrangement links TRBV6-5 to TRBJ2-7, with D perhaps matching TRBD2 (6 bases). With 7 bases removed from V and 3 bases from J, the gap between germline ends came to 13 bases. This CDR3 comprises 13 residues. Per the germline V gene, CDR1 is MNHEY and CDR2 is SVGAGI. Here the CDR3 reads CASIAAPGYEQYF. The DNA for the CDR3 is TGTGCCAGCATAGCGGCCCCGGGCTACGAGCAGTACTTC.

The sample holds one count of this clone. The chain uses TRBV29-1 and TRBJ2-7, with TRBD1 matching 8 bases. The V and J ends lost 6 bases and 4 bases, in that order; junction bases with no gene match: 8. This CDR3 contains 13 residues. Germline loops: CDR1 SQVTM, CDR2 ANQGSEA. The CDR3 loop reads CSVGSQGAYEQYF. The CDR3 DNA reads as TGCAGCGTCGGCAGTCAGGGGGCATACGAGCAGTACTTC.

The chain is built from TRBV10-3 and TRBJ2-7; D might be TRBD2 (6 bases). The germline V gene has CDR1 ENHRY and CDR2 SYGVKD. There are 13 residues in the CDR3. V lost 6 bases, J lost 1 base, and 10 bases lay in between. The CDR3 region is CAIRGTRSYEQYF. The CDR3 DNA reads as TGTGCCATCAGGGGGACTCGTTCCTACGAGCAGTACTTC.

This chain joins TRBV5-1 and TRBJ1-2, with a weak D call TRBD1 (5 bases). In germline, CDR1 is SGHRS, CDR2 YFSETQ. The V end lost 2 bases, the J end lost 9 bases, and 11 bases lay between the germline ends. There are 12 residues in the CDR3. The CDR3 DNA sequence: TGCGCCAGCAGCTTCGGGGGTCTAAGCTACACCTTC. It specifies CASSFGGLSYTF.

The V gene is TRBV7-9, the J gene TRBJ2-7; 8 bases match TRBD1. Unmatched junction bases numbered 6, after V lost 5 bases and J lost 6 bases. CDR1 is SEHNR, CDR2 FQNEAQ, per germline (reference sequence). There are 13 residues in the CDR3. Here the CDR3 DNA reads TGTGCCAGCAGCCTCTGGACAGGGACCGAGCAGTACTTC. Encoded protein: CASSLWTGTEQYF.

The sample holds a few counts of this clone. This chain uses TRBV28 with TRBJ2-7, with 9 bases identical to TRBD2. The CDR3 has 13 amino acids. The junction had 9 bases not matched to a gene; V was cut back by 8 bases and J by 7 bases. Per the germline V gene, CDR1 is MDHEN and CDR2 is SYDVKM. The CDR3 sequence is CASQSGRIREQYF. The CDR3 DNA follows: TGTGCCAGCCAAAGCGGGAGGATTCGGGAGCAGTACTTC.

This clone came up a few times. V and J are TRBV2 and TRBJ1-2; the D gene is possibly TRBD1 (6 bases). The germline CDR1 and CDR2 sequences are SNHLY and FYNNEI. This CDR3 has 16 amino acids. The V end lost 1 base, the J end lost 2 bases, and 14 bases lay between the germline ends. This chain's CDR3 is CASSEGTAILNYGYTF. In DNA form, the CDR3 reads TGTGCCAGCAGTGAAGGGACAGCCATACTCAACTATGGCTACACCTTC.

The chain recombines TRBV6-5 with TRBJ1-3; D ambiguous. Germline V lookup: CDR1 MNHEY, CDR2 SVGAGI. The V end lost 6 bases, the J end lost 2 bases, and 8 bases lay between the germline ends. CDR3 length: 13 residues. DNA for the CDR3: TGTGCCAGCAGGGGCGCGACTGGAAACACCATATATTTT. Its protein is CASRGATGNTIYF.

This chain joins TRBV6-1 and TRBJ1-5; no reliable D call. Germline V gene sequence: CDR1 MNHNS, CDR2 SASEGT. The length of the CDR3 is 15 residues. Between the trimmed V and J ends, which lost 2 bases and 2 bases, there was a span of 10 bases. The CDR3 coding sequence is TGTGCCAGCAGTGAACCCCCCTCGGGCAATCAGCCCCAGCATTTT. This codes for CASSEPPSGNQPQHF.

The gene calls are TRBV2 and TRBJ2-6; 8 bases align to TRBD1. J lost 0 bases, V lost 6 bases, and 10 bases had no gene match. The CDR3 consists of 18 residues. The germline gives CDR1 SNHLY, CDR2 FYNNEI. In DNA, the CDR3 is TGTGCCAGCAGCGAAAGTAGAACAGGGGGCTCTGGGGCCAACGTCCTGACTTTC. Protein product: CASSESRTGGSGANVLTF.

The gene calls are TRBV6-5 and TRBJ2-7; D uncertain. Trimming took 4 bases from V and 1 from J, leaving 11 bases between them. The CDR3 contains 14 residues. Germline V gene data show CDR1 as MNHEY and CDR2 as SVGAGI. CDR3 sequence (DNA): TGTGCCAGCAGTTCTCTCCAGGTATCCTACGAGCAGTACTTC. Its protein product is CASSSLQVSYEQYF.

Here the CDR3 reads CASSQRRGNEQYF. The DNA of the CDR3 is TGTGCCAGCAGCCAAAGAAGGGGCAACGAGCAGTACTTC. V gene TRBV7-2 combines with J gene TRBJ2-7; tentatively, D is TRBD1 (5 bases). In germline, CDR1 is SGHTA, CDR2 FQGNSA. The CDR3 loop spans 13 amino acids. V gave up 5 bases and J gave up 5 bases, with 13 bases separating them.

On this clone itself: The sample has other DNA sequences that encode this CDR3 too. The V and J genes are TRBV2 and TRBJ2-5, with unresolved D. V lost 2 bases to trimming and J lost 5 bases, with 3 bases between them. The CDR3 contains 11 residues. The germline V gene has CDR1 SNHLY and CDR2 FYNNEI. The CDR3 loop is CASSERETQYF. The CDR3 DNA is TGTGCCAGCAGTGAACGGGAGACCCAGTACTTC.

This clone showed up just a few times. This rearrangement joins TRBV21-1 to TRBJ1-2; the D segment call TRBD1 is taken from the table without a DNA check. TRBV21-1 is shown as a pseudogene. This CDR3 spans 15 amino acids. DNA of the CDR3: TGTGCCAGCAGAAAACAGGGTCCGCCTAACTATGGCTACACCTTC. This translates into CASRKQGPPNYGYTF.

The CDR3 nucleotides read TGTGCCAGCAGTTCCCACGGGACTAGCATTCAGCAGTTCTTC. It is translated as CASSSHGTSIQQFF. J is TRBJ2-1 and V is TRBV6-5; 9 nucleotides align to TRBD2. Unmatched junction bases numbered 9, after V lost 4 bases and J lost 11 bases. CDR1 is MNHEY, CDR2 SVGAGI, per germline. The CDR3 runs 14 residues.

Notes on this clone: Germline is not matched at one junction end, which may reflect a read error. V and J are TRBV5-6 and TRBJ1-2, with TRBD1 as a possible D gene (6 bases). CDR1 is SGHDT and CDR2 is YYEEEE in the germline V gene. This CDR3 region has 14 residues. The CDR3 sequence is CASSFIRGEGGYPF. The CDR3 region has the DNA TGTGCCAGCAGCTTCATCAGGGGCGAAGGTGGCTACCCCTTC.

The chain recombines TRBV2 with TRBJ2-2; perhaps TRBD1 as D (6 bases). V shed 9 bases and J shed 7 bases, with 18 bases lying between them. Germline V gene data show CDR1 as SNHLY and CDR2 as FYNNEI. This CDR3 has 14 residues. The CDR3 nucleotides are TGTGCCAGGGGCGGAACAGGGTTGGGCGGGGAGCTGTTTTTT. Translated, it gives CARGGTGLGGELFF.